What follows are 32 T cell receptor beta chains derived from one specimen sequenced in a study of blood T cell repertoires in COVID-19 (dated by TCRdb to the early 2020s). To prepare the library, the immunoSEQ multiplex PCR assay was applied. TCRdb retrieved this table from immuneACCESS and kept in-frame rearrangements only. Not all clones are present; in checked studies, unresolved V genes account for under half, and no reason is known for the remainder. This sample lists 120,000 to 150,000 clones; around 80% were detected once. Just under 9% of the sample rests with the top ten. Sequenced input: peripheral blood. The source is a woman over 75 in a cohort sampled during active or convalescent COVID-19.

This chain joins TRBV6-2 or TRBV6-3 and TRBJ2-1, with no clear D. Trimming removed 5 bases from V and 8 bases from J, with 7 bases in between. There are 11 residues in the CDR3. Germline lookup yields CDR1 MNHEY and CDR2 SVGEGT. The CDR3, as DNA: TGTGCCAGCAGTGACCAGGATGAGCAGTTCTTC. Protein: CASSDQDEQFF.

The chain employs TRBV19 and TRBJ1-2; perhaps TRBD1 as D (5 bases). V was cut by 4 bases and J by 0 bases, with 12 bases left in between. The CDR3 loop spans 15 amino acids. Germline CDR1 and CDR2: LNHDA and SQIVND (reference sequence). The DNA for the CDR3 is TGTGCCAGTAGTACCCGGGGGGTCTCTAACTATGGCTACACCTTC. It yields the protein CASSTRGVSNYGYTF. Together with reference TRBV19 and TRBJ1-2, the CDR3 gives the full variable domain: DGGITQSPKYLFRKEGQNVTLSCEQNLNHDAMYWYRQDPGQGLRLIYYSQIVNDFQKGDIAEGYSVSREKKESFPLTVTSAQKNPTAFYLCASSTRGVSNYGYTFGSGTRLTVV.

The rearrangement joins TRBV28 to TRBJ2-2; possibly TRBD2 for D (6 bases). V lost 2 bases and J 6 bases, leaving 16 bases between the germline ends. This CDR3 comprises 16 residues. Germline lookup yields CDR1 MDHEN and CDR2 SYDVKM. CDR3 DNA sequence: TGTGCCAGCAGTTTAATGGGGACTGGGATGCCCGGGGAGCTGTTTTTT. Its translation is CASSLMGTGMPGELFF.

This chain joins TRBV5-3 and TRBJ2-7, with 13 bases identical to TRBD2. TRBV5-3 has ORF status, its function being uncertain. The CDR3 loop spans 19 amino acids. The V segment lost 1 base and the J segment 0 bases; nucleotides outside the gene matches: 10. The CDR3 loop is CARSLSGTSGVWSSYEQYV. CDR3 in DNA: TGTGCCAGAAGCTTGTCGGGGACTAGCGGGGTCTGGAGCTCCTACGAGCAGTACGTC.

The rearrangement uses TRBV27 and TRBJ1-3; 7 bases agree with TRBD1. This CDR3 contains 13 residues. Germline assignment: CDR1 MNHEY and CDR2 SMNVEV (reference sequence). Trimming removed 10 bases from V and 0 bases from J; junction bases left unmatched: 3. CDR3 sequence: CATQGRSGNTIYF. The CDR3 nucleotides read TGTGCCACACAGGGGCGCTCTGGAAACACCATATATTTT.

The chain joins TRBV19 to TRBJ1-6; 8 bases are a match to TRBD1. The CDR3 covers 19 residues. The junction had 12 bases not matched to a gene; V was cut back by 1 base and J by 4 bases. CDR1 LNHDA and CDR2 SQIVND come from the germline V gene (reference sequence). CDR3 DNA sequence: TGTGCCAGTAGTATAGCTGGGCAGGGGGCGACGTCATATAATTCACCCCTCCACTTT. Amino acids: CASSIAGQGATSYNSPLHF.

V and J are TRBV7-2 and TRBJ2-1; D may be TRBD1 (5 bases). The V and J ends lost 7 bases and 6 bases respectively, with 16 bases between them. Germline V CDR1 and CDR2: SGHTA, FQGNSA. The CDR3 length is 14 residues. The CDR3 bases are TGTGCCAGCAAAGGGGAATTAGTGGTCAATGAGCAGTTCTTC. Encoded protein: CASKGELVVNEQFF.

The chain combines TRBV19 with TRBJ2-3; D might be TRBD2 (5 bases). Trimming pared 6 bases from V and 4 bases from J, leaving 14 bases between. The CDR3 contains 14 residues. Germline assignment: CDR1 LNHDA and CDR2 SQIVND (reference sequence). CDR3 sequence: CASRTGEIADTQYF. CDR3 nucleotide sequence: TGTGCCAGTAGGACCGGGGAAATCGCAGATACGCAGTATTTT.

The DNA of the CDR3 is TGTGCCAGCAGCCACGTGGGGACTAGCGGGGGGCCGGGTCTGTTCTTC. Protein sequence: CASSHVGTSGGPGLFF. V is TRBV7-2 and J is TRBJ2-1; TRBD2 agrees at 15 bases. Unmatched junction bases numbered 14, after V lost 5 bases and J lost 15 bases. Germline V gene lookup returns CDR1 SGHTA and CDR2 FQGNSA. The CDR3 is 16 residues long.

This chain joins TRBV7-9 and TRBJ1-1, with D tentatively TRBD1 (5 bases). Germline V lookup: CDR1 SEHNR, CDR2 FQNEAQ (reference sequence). This CDR3 has 13 amino acids. The germline V and J ends were trimmed by 5 bases and 11 bases, with 18 bases remaining between them. Written as DNA, the CDR3 is TGTGCCAGCAGCCCCAGGTGGGGGGGTGGGGCTTTCTTT. Encoded protein: CASSPRWGGGAFF.

The CDR3 spells CASSLGGGYTF. The CDR3 bases are TGCGCCAGCAGCTTGGGCGGCGGCTACACCTTC. V gene TRBV5-1 combines with J gene TRBJ1-2; D gene ambiguous. Trimming left V 0 bases short and J 8 bases short, with 5 bases between. CDR1 and CDR2 from the germline V gene are SGHRS and YFSETQ. The CDR3 extends over 11 amino acids.

The chain joins TRBV20-1 to TRBJ1-2; TRBD1 is a possible D gene (5 bases). There are 11 residues in the CDR3. Looked up from germline, CDR1 is DFQATT and CDR2 is SNEGSKA (reference sequence). V dropped 5 bases and J dropped 7 bases, with 11 bases sitting between them. The chain's CDR3 is CSARGEAGYTF. CDR3 bases: TGCAGTGCTCGAGGGGAGGCTGGCTACACCTTC.

The rearrangement links TRBV19 to TRBJ1-2; possible D gene TRBD1, 6 bases. Germline loops: CDR1 LNHDA, CDR2 SQIVND (reference sequence). Deletions cut 2 bases from V and 3 bases from J, with 13 bases between. There are 15 residues in the CDR3. The CDR3 protein is CASSITGLGDYGYTF. In DNA form, the CDR3 reads TGTGCCAGTAGTATAACAGGGTTGGGTGACTATGGCTACACCTTC.

The chain uses TRBV6-5 and TRBJ1-4, with D perhaps TRBD1 (5 bases). This CDR3 contains 14 residues. Germline loops: CDR1 MNHEY, CDR2 SVGAGI. The V and J ends lost 6 bases and 8 bases respectively, with 16 bases between them. This CDR3 reads CASRTGDFGEKLFF. CDR3 DNA: TGTGCCAGCAGAACAGGAGACTTTGGCGAAAAACTGTTTTTT.

The chain carries TRBV12-5 and TRBJ2-3; 9 positions match TRBD2. CDR3 length: 13 residues. The germline CDR1 and CDR2 sequences are LGHNT and FRNRAP. J lost 6 bases, V lost 5 bases, and 3 bases had no gene match. CDR3 sequence reads: CASGELAGDTQYF. CDR3 bases: TGTGCTAGTGGTGAGCTAGCGGGGGATACGCAGTATTTT.

The chain recombines TRBV27 with TRBJ2-5, with 8 positions matching TRBD2. CDR1 MNHEY and CDR2 SMNVEV come from the germline V gene (reference sequence). V dropped 2 bases and J dropped 3; count of bases not matched to a gene: 11. The CDR3 loop spans 17 amino acids. The CDR3 reads CASSLGAGGGKEETQYF. DNA for the CDR3: TGTGCCAGCAGTTTAGGTGCTGGCGGGGGGAAGGAAGAGACCCAGTACTTC.

The chain employs TRBV19 and TRBJ1-4, with D perhaps TRBD1 (5 bases). Per the germline V gene, CDR1 is LNHDA and CDR2 is SQIVND (reference sequence). The CDR3 sequence is 14 residues long. V gave up 8 bases and J gave up 5 bases, with 15 bases separating them. The CDR3 spells CASGGAALNEKLFF. The CDR3 DNA reads as TGTGCCAGTGGCGGGGCTGCCTTGAATGAAAAACTGTTTTTT.

The rearrangement joins TRBV7-8 to TRBJ2-7; the match to TRBD2 covers 12 bases. The J segment lost 2 bases and the V segment lost 5 bases, leaving 4 bases of the junction unmatched. Germline V gene data show CDR1 as SGHVS and CDR2 as FQNEAQ. The CDR3 is made up of 15 amino acids. The CDR3 region is CASSKGLAGPYEQYF. For the CDR3, the DNA is TGTGCCAGCAGCAAGGGACTAGCGGGTCCCTACGAGCAGTACTTC.

The chain recombines TRBV28 with TRBJ2-3, with 9 bases lining up with TRBD2. V trimming: 8 bases; J trimming: 3 bases; junction bases outside the gene matches: 9. Looked up from germline, CDR1 is MDHEN and CDR2 is SYDVKM. This CDR3 has 15 amino acids. This CDR3 reads CASCGGAKGTDTQYF. For the CDR3, the DNA is TGTGCCAGCTGCGGGGGGGCCAAGGGGACAGATACGCAGTATTTT. The entire variable domain, with the rest obtained from reference TRBV28 and TRBJ2-3, is as follows: DVKVTQSSRYLVKRTGEKVFLECVQDMDHENMFWYRQDPGLGLRLIYFSYDVKMKEKGDIPEGYSVSREKKERFSLILESASTNQTSMYLCASCGGAKGTDTQYFGPGTRLTVL.

The chain has TRBV6-5 and TRBJ1-5; the match to TRBD1 covers 8 bases. V gave up 6 bases and J gave up 7 bases; unmatched junction bases: 8. The CDR3 runs 14 residues. The germline CDR1 and CDR2 sequences are MNHEY and SVGAGI. In nucleotides, the CDR3 is TGTGCCAGCAGCCAATCGGGACAGGTCCAGCCCCAGCATTTT. Translating it yields CASSQSGQVQPQHF.

The chain carries TRBV27 and TRBJ1-4; 12 bases are a match to TRBD1. The CDR3 loop spans 19 amino acids. Germline values: CDR1 MNHEY, CDR2 SMNVEV (reference sequence). J was trimmed by 4 bases and V by 3 bases; bases with no gene match: 12. The CDR3 bases are TGTGCCAGCAGTTTCCGCGTGGGACAGGGGGCGCTTGGTAATGAAAAACTGTTTTTT. This sequence encodes CASSFRVGQGALGNEKLFF.

The gene calls are TRBV2 and TRBJ1-2; 10 bases match TRBD1. V shed 6 bases, J shed 6 bases, and the junction held 13 bases outside the gene matches. CDR1 is SNHLY, CDR2 FYNNEI, per germline. The length of the CDR3 is 16 residues. In DNA, the CDR3 is TGTGCCAGCAGCGAACTCCCCAGGGACAGGGGTGATGGCTACACCTTC. Its translation: CASSELPRDRGDGYTF.

This sequence joins TRBV11-2 and TRBJ2-1, with TRBD2 matching 10 bases. There are 14 residues in the CDR3. Germline CDR1 and CDR2: SGHAT and FQNNGV. J gave up 15 bases and V 5 bases, and 13 bases lay outside the gene matches. This CDR3 is CASSNSILAGVSFF. The CDR3 DNA follows: TGTGCCAGCAGCAACTCCATTCTAGCGGGGGTTTCGTTCTTC.

This chain joins TRBV20-1 and TRBJ1-2; weak D call: TRBD1 (5 bases). The CDR3 extends over 12 amino acids. The V end lost 3 bases, the J end lost 5 bases, and 10 bases lay between the germline ends. Germline CDR1 reads DFQATT; CDR2 reads SNEGSKA (reference sequence). The CDR3 reads CSASAGYYGYTF. DNA for the CDR3: TGCAGTGCTAGTGCAGGGTATTATGGCTACACCTTC.

The chain couples TRBV28 to TRBJ1-2; D call uncertain. The CDR3 extends over 15 amino acids. V dropped 7 bases and J dropped 2 bases, with 17 bases sitting between them. CDR1 is MDHEN, CDR2 SYDVKM, per germline. DNA of the CDR3: TGTGCCAGCATTCCATTGCGGGCGGGGAACTATGGCTACACCTTC. The encoded protein is CASIPLRAGNYGYTF.

The V and J genes are TRBV6-4 and TRBJ1-5, with 10 bases identical to TRBD1. The length of the CDR3 is 14 residues. Germline V gene data show CDR1 as MRHNA and CDR2 as SNTAGT. Losses at the gene ends were 8 bases for V and 5 bases for J; bases not matched to a gene: 6. The CDR3 DNA follows: TGTGCCAGCGACAGGGGGCGGTCGGATCAGCCCCAGCATTTT. This encodes CASDRGRSDQPQHF.

The rearrangement links TRBV30 to TRBJ2-1, with 8 nucleotides matching TRBD2. Germline CDR1 reads GTSNPN; CDR2 reads SVGIG (reference sequence). CDR3 length equals 18 residues. Unmatched junction bases numbered 10, after V lost 0 bases and J lost 0 bases. This CDR3 is CAWSVKRGGPSSYNEQFF. CDR3 DNA: TGTGCCTGGAGTGTGAAACGGGGGGGACCCAGCTCCTACAATGAGCAGTTCTTC. Together with reference TRBV30 and TRBJ2-1, the CDR3 gives the full variable domain: SQTIHQWPATLVQPVGSPLSLECTVEGTSNPNLYWYRQAAGRGLQLLFYSVGIGQISSEVPQNLSASRPQDRQFILSSKKLLLSDSGFYLCAWSVKRGGPSSYNEQFFGPGTRLTVL.

The V and J genes are TRBV13 and TRBJ2-5; possible D gene TRBD2, 5 bases. V lost 4 bases and J lost 0, with 9 bases in between. Germline loops: CDR1 PRHDT, CDR2 FYEKMQ (reference sequence). CDR3 length: 14 residues. The CDR3 nucleotides are TGTGCCAGCAGCTCTCCGGGAAACCAAGAGACCCAGTACTTC. Translation: CASSSPGNQETQYF.

This rearrangement joins TRBV6-5 to TRBJ1-2; 7 nucleotides agree with TRBD1. This CDR3 contains 14 residues. The germline V gene has CDR1 MNHEY and CDR2 SVGAGI. V dropped 5 bases and J dropped 3; count of bases not matched to a gene: 6. For the CDR3, the DNA is TGTGCCAGCAGTAGTCGACAGGGCCACTATGGCTACACCTTC. Protein: CASSSRQGHYGYTF.

The gene calls are TRBV6-2 or TRBV6-3 and TRBJ2-3; 9 nucleotides match TRBD2. This CDR3 region has 16 residues. Unmatched junction bases numbered 8, after V lost 5 bases and J lost 2 bases. In germline, CDR1 is MNHEY, CDR2 SVGEGT. For the CDR3, the DNA is TGTGCCAGCAGTCCCGCGCTAGCGGGGTTCACAGATACGCAGTATTTT. Its translation is CASSPALAGFTDTQYF.

V and J are TRBV6-5 and TRBJ2-1, with D possibly matching TRBD1 (6 bases). CDR3 length: 15 amino acids. The V and J ends lost 0 bases and 0 bases respectively, with 6 bases between them. The V gene's germline CDR1 is MNHEY and CDR2 SVGAGI. The CDR3 coding sequence is TGTGCCAGCAGTTACTCGGGGGCCTCCTACAATGAGCAGTTCTTC. As protein: CASSYSGASYNEQFF.

The chain combines TRBV13 with TRBJ1-2; a possible D gene is TRBD1 (5 bases). CDR3 length equals 16 residues. The germline V and J ends were trimmed by 0 bases and 1 base, with 12 bases remaining between them. CDR1 and CDR2 (germline): PRHDT, FYEKMQ (reference sequence). In DNA, the CDR3 is TGTGCCAGCAGCTTAGGTGTTTGGGGGGGTAACTATGGCTACACCTTC. This encodes CASSLGVWGGNYGYTF.